This passage covers 30 T cell receptor beta chains from one sample sequenced in a study of T cells expressing NK-cell markers. TCRdb reprocessed the 5' RACE reads, with one entry per CDR3 protein and no DNA. This table holds about half a million distinct CDR3 sequences. Input material: blood T cells: a sorted CD56 or NKG2C T cell subset, CD4+ or CD8+ T cells, or bulk PBMC T cells (not recorded which). These receptors were taken from a woman in her fifties or sixties in good health.

The chain is built from TRBV20-1 and TRBJ2-1; the TRBD2 assignment by TCRdb is unverifiable without DNA. The germline V gene has CDR1 DFQATT and CDR2 SNEGSKA (reference sequence). CDR3 size: 15 residues. The CDR3 protein is CSARDAGLGGNEQFF.

This chain connects TRBV18 to TRBJ2-3. Germline CDR1 is KGHSH and CDR2 is LQKENI. This CDR3 has 15 amino acids. This chain's CDR3 is CASSPRDTGADTQYF.

The V call is TRBV20-1, the J call TRBJ2-1; TCRdb names TRBD1, which stays unverified in the absence of DNA. The CDR3 runs 16 residues. The germline gives CDR1 DFQATT, CDR2 SNEGSKA (reference sequence). The CDR3 region is CSARDSRVESYNEQFF.

The CDR3 protein is CSPTGQVSYNEQFF. This rearrangement joins TRBV29-1 to TRBJ2-1; the TRBD1 assignment by TCRdb is unverifiable without DNA. Germline V gene lookup returns CDR1 SQVTM and CDR2 ANQGSEA. There are 14 residues in the CDR3.

V and J are TRBV12-3 or TRBV12-4 and TRBJ2-7; as DNA is missing, the TRBD2 call by TCRdb cannot be tested. The CDR3 runs 12 residues. The chain's CDR3 is CASSETSREQYF.

This sequence joins TRBV12-3 or TRBV12-4 and TRBJ2-7; TCRdb designates TRBD1, a call that cannot be tested without DNA. This CDR3 comprises 15 residues. The CDR3 protein is CASSSVIRGTYEQYF.

The rearrangement links TRBV7-8 to TRBJ2-7; as DNA is missing, the TRBD1 call by TCRdb cannot be tested. This CDR3 has 15 residues. Germline V CDR1 and CDR2: SGHVS, FQNEAQ. This CDR3 reads CASSLGGTPQDEQYF.

This chain uses TRBV2 with TRBJ1-3. Germline V lookup: CDR1 SNHLY, CDR2 FYNNEI. The CDR3 runs to 14 residues. The CDR3 region is CASGRESNRNTIYF.

This sequence joins TRBV4-1 and TRBJ1-4. Germline loops: CDR1 MGHRA, CDR2 YSYEKL. CDR3 length: 15 residues. The CDR3 here is CASSSYIIGNEKLFF.

The J gene is TRBJ1-2, the V gene TRBV7-9; TCRdb calls TRBD1, which cannot be checked without DNA. Germline CDR1 SEHNR, CDR2 FQNEAQ (reference sequence). There are 13 residues in the CDR3. This CDR3 is CASSAGLGYGYTF.

CDR3 sequence reads: CASSYGDRYGYTF. V usage is TRBV6-5 and J usage is TRBJ1-2; the TCRdb D gene call, TRBD1, has no DNA to confirm it. The CDR3 length is 13 residues. Germline CDR1 and CDR2: MNHEY and SVGAGI.

V and J are TRBV7-3 and TRBJ2-3; lacking DNA, the TRBD2 call made by TCRdb goes unchecked. Germline-derived CDR1 and CDR2 are SGHTA and FQGTGA. This CDR3 spans 16 amino acids. CDR3 amino acids: CASSFTAGFSTDTQYF.

The gene calls are TRBV11-2 and TRBJ2-2; without DNA, the TCRdb call of TRBD1 cannot be checked. The length of the CDR3 is 14 residues. Germline assignment: CDR1 SGHAT and CDR2 FQNNGV. CDR3 region: CASSLVTGSGELFF. Based on the CDR3 plus reference TRBV11-2 and TRBJ2-2, the full variable domain is EAGVAQSPRYKIIEKRQSVAFWCNPISGHATLYWYQQILGQGPKLLIQFQNNGVVDDSQLPKDRFSAERLKGVDSTLKIQPAKLEDSAVYLCASSLVTGSGELFFGEGSRLTVL.

The CDR3 loop reads CASSDSWGADTQYF. The chain carries TRBV6-4 and TRBJ2-3; without DNA, the TCRdb call of TRBD1 cannot be checked. The CDR3 is 14 amino acids. Germline lookup yields CDR1 MRHNA and CDR2 SNTAGT.

The chain links TRBV6-5 to TRBJ1-1; TCRdb lists TRBD1, though no DNA is available to test this call. Germline CDR1 is MNHEY and CDR2 is SVGAGI. The CDR3 loop spans 15 amino acids. CDR3 protein: CASSYDIQGVTEAFF.

The chain is built from TRBV28 and TRBJ2-7; TCRdb selects TRBD1, and the lack of DNA leaves this call unchecked. CDR1 MDHEN and CDR2 SYDVKM come from the germline V gene. The CDR3 is made up of 15 amino acids. CDR3: CASRTDGTGRREQYF.

This chain uses TRBV5-5 with TRBJ2-6; the TRBD1 assignment by TCRdb is unverifiable without DNA. Germline CDR1 is SGHKS and CDR2 is YYEKEE (reference sequence). The CDR3 has 19 residues. CDR3 sequence reads: CASSFPGQGLPGGANVLTF.

The V call is TRBV4-1, the J call TRBJ2-2; the D call of TRBD1 rests on TCRdb alone, since no DNA is present to check it. The CDR3 has 15 amino acids. Germline values: CDR1 MGHRA, CDR2 YSYEKL. CDR3 sequence: CASIRQPGNTGELFF.

The chain carries TRBV6-5 and TRBJ2-2; without DNA, the TCRdb call of TRBD1 cannot be checked. The length of the CDR3 is 14 residues. Germline V gene lookup returns CDR1 MNHEY and CDR2 SVGAGI. The chain's CDR3 is CASRTGGFTGELFF.

The chain recombines TRBV10-3 with TRBJ2-3. Germline assignment: CDR1 ENHRY and CDR2 SYGVKD. This CDR3 is 13 amino acids long. The CDR3 sequence is CAISGGSTDTQYF.

The chain employs TRBV5-5 and TRBJ2-1; the D call from TCRdb, TRBD1, cannot be confirmed without DNA. Germline CDR1 reads SGHKS; CDR2 reads YYEKEE (reference sequence). This CDR3 has 15 residues. The CDR3 protein is CASSLAVGAVNEQFF.

V usage is TRBV5-1 and J usage is TRBJ1-4; TCRdb reports TRBD1, a call that lacks DNA to check it against. Germline V lookup: CDR1 SGHRS, CDR2 YFSETQ. The length of the CDR3 is 15 residues. CDR3 residues: CASSLAAGSGEKLFF.

V usage is TRBV12-3 or TRBV12-4 and J usage is TRBJ2-3; TCRdb calls TRBD2, which cannot be checked without DNA. CDR3 length: 14 residues. CDR3 in amino acids: CASSHSGSADTQYF.

V is TRBV7-6 and J is TRBJ1-1; TCRdb picks TRBD1, but there is no DNA to check that call. This CDR3 has 15 amino acids. Per the germline V gene, CDR1 is SGHVS and CDR2 is FNYEAQ. The CDR3 loop is CASSAAGTANTEAFF.

The V call is TRBV30, the J call TRBJ2-1; the D call from TCRdb, TRBD2, cannot be confirmed without DNA. The germline gives CDR1 GTSNPN, CDR2 SVGIG (reference sequence). The CDR3 covers 15 residues. The CDR3: CAWSVRSGIADEQFF.

The rearrangement uses TRBV29-1 and TRBJ2-5; the D call from TCRdb, TRBD1, cannot be confirmed without DNA. CDR1 and CDR2 (germline): SQVTM, ANQGSEA. The CDR3 is made up of 12 amino acids. The CDR3 sequence is CSAGQGAETQYF.

This chain connects TRBV6-1 to TRBJ2-1; TCRdb's D call of TRBD2 is untestable without DNA. Germline CDR1 and CDR2: MNHNS and SASEGT. The CDR3 extends over 15 amino acids. Here the CDR3 reads CASSAPAGMRAEQFF.

The chain employs TRBV5-1 and TRBJ1-6; the D gene TCRdb calls, TRBD1, cannot be checked with no DNA. Per germline, CDR1 SGHRS and CDR2 YFSETQ. The CDR3 length is 14 residues. The CDR3 is CASSRQGPGSPLHF.

CDR3 loop: CSARDPGTGGVYNEQFF. V gene TRBV20-1 combines with J gene TRBJ2-1; there is no DNA to check the TCRdb D call of TRBD2. The CDR3 contains 17 residues. Germline lookup yields CDR1 DFQATT and CDR2 SNEGSKA (reference sequence).

The rearrangement links TRBV6-1 to TRBJ2-3; the D gene TCRdb calls, TRBD1, cannot be checked with no DNA. The CDR3 is 14 amino acids. Germline CDR1 and CDR2: MNHNS and SASEGT. CDR3 in amino acids: CASSPDRVTDTQYF.